The rows below give T cell receptor beta chains drawn from one sample of a study of blood T cell repertoires in COVID-19. The table came from immunoSEQ multiplex PCR; TCRdb's copy has only in-frame clones and leaves some out. Altogether approximately 94,000 clones are present, 84% being singletons, with the ten largest covering nearly 25%. The sequencing input was peripheral blood. The source is a human donor in a cohort sampled during active COVID-19. CDR3s include the opening cysteine and the closing phenylalanine or tryptophan. Each record gives: clone size, J gene, D gene, V gene, CDR3 DNA, CDR3 protein. D genes are given only for firm matches. Not all rows give a size; the values are once, few, many and, for expanded clones, a class.

-,TRBJ1-6,TRBD1,TRBV18,TGTGCCAGCTCACCACGACAGGGGTTGAATTCACCCCTCCACTTT,CASSPRQGLNSPLHF
-,TRBJ2-3,-,TRBV6-5,TGTGCCAGCCGTTCGCGGGGAATCACAGATACGCAGTATTTT,CASRSRGITDTQYF
once,TRBJ1-6,TRBD1,TRBV16,TGTGCCAGCAGCCGCGTACAGGGGGCGAGATCACCCCTCCACTTT,CASSRVQGARSPLHF
-,TRBJ2-3,TRBD2,TRBV10-3,TGTGCCATCAGTGACCGTCTAGCGGGAGCGGCAGATACGCAGTATTTT,CAISDRLAGAADTQYF
-,TRBJ1-5,-,TRBV5-5,TGTGCCAGCAGCTCCGGACAGCGCAATCAGCCCCAGCATTTT,CASSSGQRNQPQHF
-,TRBJ2-6,TRBD1,TRBV18,TGTGCCAGCTCACCCCAGGGGGCTGGGGCCAACGTCCTGACTTTC,CASSPQGAGANVLTF
-,TRBJ1-3,TRBD1,TRBV3-1/TRBV3-2,TGTGCCAGCGGGGACAGGCACCACTCTTCTGGAAACACCATATATTTT,CASGDRHHSSGNTIYF
-,TRBJ2-3,TRBD2,TRBV4-1,TGCGCCAGCAGCCAAGAGCCCGGGGGACTAGGCAGCACAGATACGCAGTATTTT,CASSQEPGGLGSTDTQYF
once,TRBJ2-1,TRBD2,TRBV14,TGTGCCAGCAGCCAAGATCTGCGGGAGAGTGAGCAGTTCTTC,CASSQDLRESEQFF
once,TRBJ2-5,-,TRBV7-2,TGTGCCAGCAGCACCCAGGGGGGATTACTGGAGGAGACCCAGTACTTC,CASSTQGGLLEETQYF
-,TRBJ2-1,-,TRBV11-2,TGTGCCAGCAGCTCGCCCCCAAACATCGAAAAGCAGTTCTTC,CASSSPPNIEKQFF
-,TRBJ2-7,-,TRBV10-3,TGTGCCATCAGTGACCAGGGGGGCGGCAGCTCCTACGAGCAGTACTTC,CAISDQGGGSSYEQYF
-,TRBJ2-1,-,TRBV6-1,TGTGCCAGCAGTGAAGCTTTGAGGGCAGATGAGCAGTTCTTC,CASSEALRADEQFF
-,TRBJ1-2,TRBD1,TRBV11-2,TGTGCCAGCAGCTTAGATCTAGGTCCAGGGGGCGCGGCTAACTATGGCTACACCTTC,CASSLDLGPGGAANYGYTF
-,TRBJ2-7,TRBD2,TRBV2,TGTGCCAGCAGTGCCAGCGGGAGGTCCTACGAGCAGTACTTC,CASSASGRSYEQYF
-,TRBJ2-5,-,TRBV28,TGTGCCAGCACGCCGGGGTTCCAAGAGACCCAGTACTTC,CASTPGFQETQYF
-,TRBJ1-3,-,TRBV6-4,TGTGCCACCCAGTCTCGTGGAAACACCATATATTTT,CATQSRGNTIYF